This TCR beta chain was found in a study of cytomegalovirus exposure and HLA in healthy donors. The CDR3 length is 16 residues. The germline V and J ends were trimmed by 4 bases and 4 bases, with 17 bases remaining between them. Per the germline V gene, CDR1 is SGHNT and CDR2 is YYREEE (reference sequence). Study-wide findings and caveats: Later analysis identified 16,000 or so TCR beta sequences associated with HLA alleles, using a false discovery rate threshold of 0.05. Reportedly, HLA-A and HLA-B alleles of most subjects were accurately predicted from TCR beta. Later analysis associated a missense DCLRE1C variant with TCR beta V- and J-gene trimming.

The PCR ran on 60 Vbeta and 13 Jbeta primers. The protocol was immunoSEQ multiplex PCR, while the TCRdb copy is restricted to in-frame clones and leaves out a portion. Here the sample spans 100,000 to 150,000 clones, 77% being singletons. This clone was found a few times. Its antigen is unknown. Sequencing was performed on PBMCs. The sequence came from a woman in her forties in good health and CMV-seropositive. The chain has TRBV5-4 and TRBJ2-2, with a possible D match to TRBD1 (5 bases). The CDR3 loop is CASSLNPDRLTGELFF. CDR3 nucleotides: TGTGCCAGCAGCCTAAATCCCGACAGACTCACCGGGGAGCTGTTTTTT.